This T cell receptor (beta chain) emerged from a study of blood T cell repertoires in COVID-19. Clones were read by immunoSEQ multiplex PCR, and TCRdb kept only the in-frame ones, dropping some. This table has roughly 58,000 clones, more than 55% appearing once. Participants, roughly 18 to 90 years old, spanned under 25 US areas. Germline loops: CDR1 MNHNY, CDR2 SVGAGI (reference sequence). This CDR3 contains 15 residues. The ends were cut back, 7 bases at V and 0 bases at J, with 13 bases in the middle. The rearrangement joins TRBV6-6 to TRBJ1-5, with D possibly TRBD1 on 5 matching bases. The receptor comes from a woman aged 55 to 70 who had been exposed to COVID-19. Sequences were obtained from PBMCs or T cells enriched from blood (not recorded which). The CDR3 loop is CASTDWGGSNQPQHF. The CDR3 DNA is TGTGCCAGCACCGACTGGGGGGGTAGCAATCAGCCCCAGCATTTT.